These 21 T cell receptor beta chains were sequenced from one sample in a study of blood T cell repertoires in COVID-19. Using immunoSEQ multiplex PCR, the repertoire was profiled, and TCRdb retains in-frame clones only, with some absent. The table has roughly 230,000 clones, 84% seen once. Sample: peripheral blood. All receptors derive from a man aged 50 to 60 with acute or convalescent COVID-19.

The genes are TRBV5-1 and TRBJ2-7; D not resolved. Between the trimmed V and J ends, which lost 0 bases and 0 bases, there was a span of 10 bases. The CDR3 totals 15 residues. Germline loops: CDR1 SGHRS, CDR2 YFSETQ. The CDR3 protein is CASSLDPGISYEQYF. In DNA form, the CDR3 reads TGCGCCAGCAGCTTGGATCCGGGTATCTCCTACGAGCAGTACTTC. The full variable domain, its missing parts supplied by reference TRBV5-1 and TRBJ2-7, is KAGVTQTPRYLIKTRGQQVTLSCSPISGHRSVSWYQQTPGQGLQFLFEYFSETQRNKGNFPGRFSGRQFSNSRSEMNVSTLELGDSALYLCASSLDPGISYEQYFGPGTRLTVT.

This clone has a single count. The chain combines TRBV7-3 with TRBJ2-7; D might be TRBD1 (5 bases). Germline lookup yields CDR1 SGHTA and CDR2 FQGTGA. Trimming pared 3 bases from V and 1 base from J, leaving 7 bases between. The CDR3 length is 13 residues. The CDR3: CASSFSGSYEQYF. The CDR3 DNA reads TGTGCCAGCAGCTTTTCAGGGTCCTACGAGCAGTACTTC.

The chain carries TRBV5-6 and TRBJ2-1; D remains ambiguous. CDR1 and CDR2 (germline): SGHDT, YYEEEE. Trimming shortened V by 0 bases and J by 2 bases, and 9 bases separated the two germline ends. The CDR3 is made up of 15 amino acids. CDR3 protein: CASSLVGVPYNEQFF. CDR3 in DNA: TGTGCCAGCAGCTTGGTTGGAGTCCCCTACAATGAGCAGTTCTTC. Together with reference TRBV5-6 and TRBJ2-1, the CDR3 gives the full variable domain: DAGVTQSPTHLIKTRGQQVTLRCSPKSGHDTVSWYQQALGQGPQFIFQYYEEEERQRGNFPDRFSGHQFPNYSSELNVNALLLGDSALYLCASSLVGVPYNEQFFGPGTRLTVL.

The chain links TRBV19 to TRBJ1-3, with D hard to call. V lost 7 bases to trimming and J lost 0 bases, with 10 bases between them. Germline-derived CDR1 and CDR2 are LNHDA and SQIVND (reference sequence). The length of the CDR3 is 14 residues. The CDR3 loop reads CASTALSSGNTIYF. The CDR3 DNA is TGTGCCAGTACCGCTCTTAGCTCTGGAAACACCATATATTTT. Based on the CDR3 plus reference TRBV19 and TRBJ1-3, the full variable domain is DGGITQSPKYLFRKEGQNVTLSCEQNLNHDAMYWYRQDPGQGLRLIYYSQIVNDFQKGDIAEGYSVSREKKESFPLTVTSAQKNPTAFYLCASTALSSGNTIYFGEGSWLTVV.

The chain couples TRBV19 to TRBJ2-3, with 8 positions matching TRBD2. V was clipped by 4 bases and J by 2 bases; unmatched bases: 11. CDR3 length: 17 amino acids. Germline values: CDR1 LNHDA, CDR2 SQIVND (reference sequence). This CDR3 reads CASSTNGRGADTDTQYF. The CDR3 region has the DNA TGTGCCAGTAGTACCAACGGGAGGGGCGCAGACACAGATACGCAGTATTTT. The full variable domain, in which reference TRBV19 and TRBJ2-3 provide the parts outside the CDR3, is DGGITQSPKYLFRKEGQNVTLSCEQNLNHDAMYWYRQDPGQGLRLIYYSQIVNDFQKGDIAEGYSVSREKKESFPLTVTSAQKNPTAFYLCASSTNGRGADTDTQYFGPGTRLTVL.

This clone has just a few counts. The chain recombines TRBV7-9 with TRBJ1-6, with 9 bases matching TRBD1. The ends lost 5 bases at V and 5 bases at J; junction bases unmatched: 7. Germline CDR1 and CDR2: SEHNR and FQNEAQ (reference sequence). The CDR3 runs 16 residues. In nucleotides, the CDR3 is TGTGCCAGCAGCCGTACAGGGGGCGGACATAATTCACCCCTCCACTTT. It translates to CASSRTGGGHNSPLHF.

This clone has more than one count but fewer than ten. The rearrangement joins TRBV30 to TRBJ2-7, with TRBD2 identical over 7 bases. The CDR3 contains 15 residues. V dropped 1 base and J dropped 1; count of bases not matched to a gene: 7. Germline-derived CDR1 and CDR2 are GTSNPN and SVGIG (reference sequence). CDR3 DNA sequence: TGTGCCTGGAGTGGTCCTAGCGGCCTTTCCTACGAGCAGTACTTC. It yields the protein CAWSGPSGLSYEQYF.

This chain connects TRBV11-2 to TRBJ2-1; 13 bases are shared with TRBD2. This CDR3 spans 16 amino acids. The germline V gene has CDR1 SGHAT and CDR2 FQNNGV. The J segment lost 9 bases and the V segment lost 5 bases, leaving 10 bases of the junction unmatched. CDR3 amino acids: CASSPRTSGSSGEQFF. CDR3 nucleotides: TGTGCCAGCAGCCCACGGACTAGCGGGAGCTCGGGTGAGCAGTTCTTC.

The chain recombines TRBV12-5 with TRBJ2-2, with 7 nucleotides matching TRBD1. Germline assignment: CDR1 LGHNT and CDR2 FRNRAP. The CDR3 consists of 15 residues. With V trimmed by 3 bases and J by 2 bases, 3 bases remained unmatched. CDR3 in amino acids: CASGLGTDNTGELFF. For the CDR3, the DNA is TGTGCTAGTGGTTTAGGGACAGACAACACCGGGGAGCTGTTTTTT.

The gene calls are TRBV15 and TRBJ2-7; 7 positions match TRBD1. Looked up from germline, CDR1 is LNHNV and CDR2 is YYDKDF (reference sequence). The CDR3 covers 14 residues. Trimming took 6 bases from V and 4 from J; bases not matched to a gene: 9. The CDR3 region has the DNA TGTGCCACCAGAGATACCGGGACAGATTACGAGCAGTACTTC. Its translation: CATRDTGTDYEQYF.

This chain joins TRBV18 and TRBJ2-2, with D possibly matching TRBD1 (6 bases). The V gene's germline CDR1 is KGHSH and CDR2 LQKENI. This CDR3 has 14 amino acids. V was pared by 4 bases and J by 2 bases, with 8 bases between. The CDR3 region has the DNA TGTGCCAGCTCACGGACAGATAACACCGGGGAGCTGTTTTTT. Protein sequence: CASSRTDNTGELFF.

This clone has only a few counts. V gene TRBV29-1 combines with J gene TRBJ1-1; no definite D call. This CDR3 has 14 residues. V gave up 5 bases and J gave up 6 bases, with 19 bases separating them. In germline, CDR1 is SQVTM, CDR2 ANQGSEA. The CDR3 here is CSVTGTVQGSEAFF. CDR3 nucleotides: TGCAGCGTTACGGGAACAGTCCAAGGGTCTGAAGCTTTCTTT.

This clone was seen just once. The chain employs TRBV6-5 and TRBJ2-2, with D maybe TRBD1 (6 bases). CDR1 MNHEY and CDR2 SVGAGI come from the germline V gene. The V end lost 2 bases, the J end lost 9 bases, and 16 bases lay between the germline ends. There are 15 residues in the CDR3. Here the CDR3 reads CASSYGRTRGRELFF. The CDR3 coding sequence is TGTGCCAGCAGTTACGGTCGTACTAGGGGGAGGGAGCTGTTTTTT.

Here the CDR3 reads CASSLGRDRDNQPQHF. In nucleotides, the CDR3 is TGTGCCAGCAGTTTAGGCCGGGACAGGGACAATCAGCCCCAGCATTTT. The genes are TRBV28 and TRBJ1-5; 9 nucleotides line up with TRBD1. CDR1 is MDHEN, CDR2 SYDVKM, per germline. Unmatched junction bases numbered 5, after V lost 2 bases and J lost 3 bases. The CDR3 runs 16 residues.

For the CDR3, the DNA is TGTGCCAGCAGCTTGGGGACAGGGATACGTGGCTACACCTTC. Amino acid sequence: CASSLGTGIRGYTF. The chain recombines TRBV13 with TRBJ1-2; 9 nucleotides line up with TRBD1. J lost 7 bases, V lost 3 bases, and 6 bases had no gene match. The CDR3 contains 14 residues. The germline V gene has CDR1 PRHDT and CDR2 FYEKMQ (reference sequence).

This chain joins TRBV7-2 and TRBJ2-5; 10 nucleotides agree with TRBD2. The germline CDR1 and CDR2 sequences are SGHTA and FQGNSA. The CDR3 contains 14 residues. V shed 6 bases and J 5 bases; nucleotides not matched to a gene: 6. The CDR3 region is CASRPLAGYETQYF. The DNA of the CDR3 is TGTGCCAGCAGGCCACTAGCGGGGTACGAGACCCAGTACTTC.

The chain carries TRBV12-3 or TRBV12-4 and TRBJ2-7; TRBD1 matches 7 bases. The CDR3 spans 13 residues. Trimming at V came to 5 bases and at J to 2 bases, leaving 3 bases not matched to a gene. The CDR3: CASSPGQTYEQYF. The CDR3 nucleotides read TGTGCCAGCAGTCCGGGACAGACCTACGAGCAGTACTTC.

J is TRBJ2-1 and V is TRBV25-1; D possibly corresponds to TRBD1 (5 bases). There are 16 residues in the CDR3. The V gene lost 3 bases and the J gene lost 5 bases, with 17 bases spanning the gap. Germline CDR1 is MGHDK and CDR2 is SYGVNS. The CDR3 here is CASSEVNTGRNNEQFF. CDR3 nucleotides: TGTGCCAGCAGTGAGGTAAACACAGGACGGAACAATGAGCAGTTCTTC.

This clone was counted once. The CDR3: CASSRGGYNEQFF. The CDR3 DNA sequence: TGTGCCAGCAGCCGCGGGGGATACAATGAGCAGTTCTTC. The chain has TRBV6-5 and TRBJ2-1; 7 bases match TRBD2. Unmatched junction bases numbered 3, after V lost 6 bases and J lost 4 bases. Germline assignment: CDR1 MNHEY and CDR2 SVGAGI. The CDR3 is made up of 13 amino acids.

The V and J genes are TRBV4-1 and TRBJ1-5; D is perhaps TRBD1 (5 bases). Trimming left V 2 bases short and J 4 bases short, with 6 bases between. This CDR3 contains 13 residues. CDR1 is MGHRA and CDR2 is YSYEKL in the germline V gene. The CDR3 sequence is CASSQPGNQPQHF. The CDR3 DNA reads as TGCGCCAGCAGCCAACCAGGGAATCAGCCCCAGCATTTT.

DNA for the CDR3: TGTGCCAGCAGCTTAGGAGGGGGGGGGAAAGAGACCCAGTACTTC. This encodes CASSLGGGGKETQYF. The genes are TRBV7-8 and TRBJ2-5, with D perhaps TRBD2 (7 bases). V gave up 1 base and J gave up 3 bases, with 12 bases separating them. This CDR3 contains 15 residues. Germline V lookup: CDR1 SGHVS, CDR2 FQNEAQ. The full variable domain, completed using reference TRBV7-8 and TRBJ2-5, is GAGVSQSPRYKVAKRGQDVALRCDPISGHVSLFWYQQALGQGPEFLTYFQNEAQLDKSGLPSDRFFAERPEGSVSTLKIQRTQQEDSAVYLCASSLGGGGKETQYFGPGTRLLVL.